Listed below are T cell receptor beta chains from one sample, sequenced in a study of blood T cell repertoires in COVID-19. Generated by immunoSEQ multiplex PCR, the TCRdb table keeps only in-frame clones and is missing some. The sample carries 95,000 to 150,000 clones, around 80% recorded once. Specimen: peripheral blood. The source of these receptors is an elderly man with active or convalescent COVID-19. The CDR3 runs from the conserved cysteine through the conserved F or W. The D gene is left open where the match is weak. Size values are once, few and many counts, or a class for expanded clones, and some rows have none.

J gene,V gene,clone size,D gene,CDR3 protein,CDR3 DNA
TRBJ2-7,TRBV28,NA,NA,CASSADSYEQYF,TGTGCCAGCAGTGCTGACAGCTACGAGCAGTACTTC
TRBJ2-1,TRBV5-1,NA,NA,CASSPTGVSYNEQFF,TGCGCCAGCAGCCCCACCGGGGTCTCCTACAATGAGCAGTTCTTC
TRBJ1-2,TRBV27,once,NA,CASSRTGIDYGYTF,TGTGCCAGCAGCAGAACAGGGATCGACTATGGCTACACCTTC
TRBJ2-4,TRBV20-1,NA,NA,CSARQGSVQYF,TGCAGTGCTAGACAGGGGTCCGTTCAGTACTTC
TRBJ2-5,TRBV5-6,once,NA,CASSSTRGGSSLTGAQYF,TGTGCCAGCAGCTCTACTCGCGGGGGGTCCTCTCTCACAGGGGCCCAGTACTTC
TRBJ2-7,TRBV27,NA,NA,CASSGTYSSYEQYF,TGTGCCAGCAGCGGGACTTATAGCTCCTACGAGCAGTACTTC
TRBJ1-1,TRBV18,NA,NA,CASSPSGKTEAFF,TGTGCCAGCTCACCATCCGGGAAGACTGAAGCTTTCTTT
TRBJ2-7,TRBV4-3,NA,TRBD2,CASSRGTSPHEQYF,TGCGCCAGCAGCCGAGGGACTAGCCCACACGAGCAGTACTTC
TRBJ2-1,TRBV21-1,NA,NA,CASSKEGGGPPVLEQFF,TGTGCCAGCAGCAAAGAAGGGGGGGGGCCCCCTGTACTTGAGCAGTTCTTC
TRBJ1-6,TRBV7-3,once,TRBD1,CASSQGQGAPLHF,TGTGCCAGCAGCCAGGGACAGGGCGCACCCCTCCACTTT
TRBJ2-1,TRBV6-4,NA,TRBD2,CASSDPVAGGYNEQFF,TGTGCCAGCAGTGACCCGGTGGCGGGGGGGTACAATGAGCAGTTCTTC
TRBJ1-3,TRBV29-1,NA,NA,CSVGVPDSSGNTIYF,TGCAGCGTTGGAGTCCCGGACAGCTCTGGAAACACCATATATTTT
TRBJ2-7,TRBV5-1,NA,TRBD1,CASSSDGTGGPEQYF,TGCGCCAGCAGCTCGGACGGGACAGGGGGACCTGAGCAGTACTTC
TRBJ1-6,TRBV5-8,NA,NA,CASSLNSPLHF,TGTGCCAGCAGCCTTAATTCACCCCTCCACTTT
TRBJ2-1,TRBV5-4,NA,NA,CASSLELPNEQFF,TGTGCCAGCAGCTTGGAACTTCCCAATGAGCAGTTCTTC
TRBJ1-2,TRBV4-1,NA,NA,CASSTQRDINYGYTF,TGCGCCAGCAGCACACAGAGAGATATAAACTATGGCTACACCTTC
TRBJ2-5,TRBV5-4,NA,NA,CASSLYIQETQYF,TGTGCCAGCAGCTTGTACATACAAGAGACCCAGTACTTC
TRBJ1-6,TRBV19,NA,NA,CASSILGLVNSPLHF,TGTGCCAGTAGTATATTGGGACTGGTAAATTCACCCCTCCACTTT
TRBJ2-2,TRBV6-2/TRBV6-3,NA,NA,CASSYRLALNTGELFF,TGTGCCAGCAGTTACAGGCTAGCTCTAAACACCGGGGAGCTGTTTTTT
TRBJ1-2,TRBV7-3,NA,TRBD1,CASSFPGGVGYTF,TGTGCCAGCAGCTTCCCAGGGGGCGTAGGCTACACCTTC
TRBJ1-1,TRBV7-2,NA,NA,CASSFRTPNTEAFF,TGTGCCAGCAGCTTTAGGACACCCAACACTGAAGCTTTCTTT
TRBJ2-2,TRBV5-1,NA,NA,CASSPGGPQSAGELFF,TGCGCCAGCAGCCCCGGTGGTCCCCAGAGCGCCGGGGAGCTGTTTTTT
TRBJ1-4,TRBV19,NA,TRBD1,CASSRGSWTGNEKLFF,TGTGCCAGTAGTAGAGGTTCGTGGACAGGGAATGAAAAACTGTTTTTT
TRBJ1-2,TRBV27,NA,TRBD1,CAASGQGALLGLYGYTF,TGTGCCGCCTCGGGACAGGGGGCCCTATTGGGTCTCTATGGCTACACCTTC
TRBJ2-2,TRBV6-5,NA,TRBD1,CASSWDRVTGELFF,TGTGCCAGCAGTTGGGACAGGGTCACCGGGGAGCTGTTTTTT
TRBJ2-1,TRBV5-4,NA,TRBD2,CASSPQAGGPVIEQFF,TGTGCCAGCAGCCCCCAAGCGGGGGGGCCTGTAATTGAGCAGTTCTTC
TRBJ2-7,TRBV25-1,NA,NA,CASSPGASYEQYF,TGTGCCAGTTCCCCTGGGGCCTCCTACGAGCAGTACTTC
TRBJ1-2,TRBV19,NA,NA,CASSIVANGYTF,TGTGCCAGTAGTATCGTGGCAAATGGCTACACCTTC
TRBJ2-4,TRBV29-1,NA,TRBD2,CSGGGSGKNIQYF,TGCAGCGGGGGAGGGAGTGGGAAAAACATTCAGTACTTC
TRBJ1-4,TRBV7-2,NA,NA,CASSPEGHRQEKLFF,TGTGCCAGCAGCCCAGAGGGACATAGGCAAGAAAAACTGTTTTTT
TRBJ2-1,TRBV27,NA,TRBD2,CASSLPPPGGYNEQFF,TGTGCCAGCAGTTTACCCCCTCCGGGGGGGTACAATGAGCAGTTCTTC
TRBJ2-2,TRBV2,once,NA,CASRPVGGTGELFF,TGTGCCAGCAGGCCAGTGGGGGGAACCGGGGAGCTGTTTTTT
TRBJ1-6,TRBV4-2,NA,NA,CASSRVGAKGGSYNSPLHF,TGTGCCAGCAGTCGAGTCGGGGCTAAAGGGGGCTCCTATAATTCACCCCTCCACTTT
TRBJ2-6,TRBV9,once,NA,CASSAAPGSGANVLTF,TGTGCCAGCAGCGCCGCCCCGGGGTCTGGGGCCAACGTCCTGACTTTC
TRBJ1-2,TRBV2,NA,NA,CASSEEQGLYYGYTF,TGTGCCAGCAGTGAAGAACAGGGTTTATACTATGGCTACACCTTC
TRBJ1-6,TRBV19,NA,TRBD1,CASNPRQGGHSPLHF,TGTGCCAGTAACCCTAGACAGGGCGGGCATTCACCCCTCCACTTT
TRBJ1-2,TRBV29-1,NA,TRBD1,CSVGDSGTF,TGCAGCGTTGGGGACAGCGGGACCTTC
TRBJ1-2,TRBV3-1/TRBV3-2,NA,NA,CASSQVTGIGYTF,TGTGCCAGCAGCCAAGTAACAGGGATTGGCTACACCTTC
TRBJ2-3,TRBV5-1,NA,TRBD2,CASSLELAGGQRSDTQYF,TGCGCCAGCAGCTTGGAACTAGCGGGGGGGCAACGATCAGATACGCAGTATTTT
TRBJ1-1,TRBV7-9,NA,NA,CASRHRENTEAFF,TGTGCCAGCAGACACAGGGAGAACACTGAAGCTTTCTTT
TRBJ2-7,TRBV19,NA,NA,CASSWAWRGVYEQYF,TGTGCCAGTAGTTGGGCATGGAGGGGAGTCTACGAGCAGTACTTC
TRBJ1-2,TRBV9,NA,NA,CASSVDAAGGEYGYTF,TGTGCCAGCAGCGTAGACGCAGCTGGGGGCGAATATGGCTACACCTTC
TRBJ1-5,TRBV7-2,few,NA,CASSFRDQPQHF,TGTGCCAGCAGCTTCCGTGATCAGCCCCAGCATTTT
TRBJ2-4,TRBV9,NA,NA,CASSVAGRTGNIQYF,TGTGCCAGCAGCGTAGCGGGGAGGACTGGAAACATTCAGTACTTC
TRBJ2-7,TRBV6-5,NA,TRBD2,CASSTRTSGVDEQYF,TGTGCCAGCAGTACTCGGACTAGCGGGGTCGACGAGCAGTACTTC
TRBJ1-1,TRBV7-9,NA,NA,CASRRDNEAFF,TGTGCCAGCAGACGAGACAATGAAGCTTTCTTT
TRBJ2-5,TRBV29-1,NA,TRBD2,CSVEDGGGAGTQYF,TGCAGCGTTGAAGATGGCGGGGGGGCGGGGACCCAGTACTTC